This entry features one T cell receptor beta chain sequence. Its specificity is not known. The data belong to a study of T cell responses to AZD1222 COVID-19 vaccine. Study findings and constraints: Among the donors, most were white British and more were female, and clonal diversity was possibly underestimated.

CDR1 and CDR2 (germline): SGHDN, FVKESK. V gave up 5 bases and J gave up 5 bases, with 9 bases separating them. CDR3 length: 13 residues. The assay was immunoSEQ multiplex PCR, and TCRdb's table has in-frame clones only and misses some. The sample has about 77,000 clones, roughly nine tenths seen once; the top ten hold roughly 5%. The receptor was derived from an adult who received the AZD1222 COVID-19 vaccine. V is TRBV14 and J is TRBJ2-2, with no clear D. The starting material was peripheral blood, obtained 28 days after the second AZD1222 dose. CDR3: CASSSRQTGELFF. For the CDR3, the DNA is TGTGCCAGCAGCTCCCGCCAAACCGGGGAGCTGTTTTTT. The complete variable domain, with remaining parts taken from reference TRBV14 and TRBJ2-2, reads EAGVTQFPSHSVIEKGQTVTLRCDPISGHDNLYWYRRVMGKEIKFLLHFVKESKQDESGMPNNRFLAERTGGTYSTLKVQPAELEDSGVYFCASSSRQTGELFFGEGSRLTVL.